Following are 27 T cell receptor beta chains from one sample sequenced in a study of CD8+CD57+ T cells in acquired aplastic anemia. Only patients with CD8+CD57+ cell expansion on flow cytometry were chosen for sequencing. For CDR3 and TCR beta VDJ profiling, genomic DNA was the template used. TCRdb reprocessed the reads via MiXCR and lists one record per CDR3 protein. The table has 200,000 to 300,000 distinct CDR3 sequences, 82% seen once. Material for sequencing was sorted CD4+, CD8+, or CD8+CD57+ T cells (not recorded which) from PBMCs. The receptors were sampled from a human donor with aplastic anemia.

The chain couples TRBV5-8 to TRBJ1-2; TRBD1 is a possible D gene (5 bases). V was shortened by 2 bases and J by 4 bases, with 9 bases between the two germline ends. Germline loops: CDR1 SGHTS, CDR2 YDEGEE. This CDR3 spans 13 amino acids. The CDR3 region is CASSLAGSYGYTF. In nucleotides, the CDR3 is TGTGCCAGCAGCTTAGCAGGGAGCTATGGCTACACCTTC.

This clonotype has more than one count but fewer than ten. The CDR3 region is CASSSGGAWGATQYF. CDR3 coding DNA: TGTGCCAGCAGTTCTGGCGGGGCTTGGGGTGCGACCCAGTACTTC. V and J are TRBV7-8 and TRBJ2-5; D might be TRBD2 (6 bases). Germline lookup yields CDR1 SGHVS and CDR2 FQNEAQ. Trimming pared 6 bases from V and 7 bases from J, leaving 21 bases between. This CDR3 contains 15 residues. Together with reference TRBV7-8 and TRBJ2-5, the CDR3 gives the full variable domain: GAGVSQSPRYKVAKRGQDVALRCDPISGHVSLFWYQQALGQGPEFLTYFQNEAQLDKSGLPSDRFFAERPEGSVSTLKIQRTQQEDSAVYLCASSSGGAWGATQYFGPGTRLLVL.

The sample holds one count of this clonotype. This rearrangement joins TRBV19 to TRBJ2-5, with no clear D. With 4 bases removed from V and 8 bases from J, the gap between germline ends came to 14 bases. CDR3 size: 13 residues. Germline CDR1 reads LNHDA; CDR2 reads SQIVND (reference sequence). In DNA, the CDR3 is TGTGCCAGTAGTACCGGGCCCGGAGTAACCCAGTACTTC. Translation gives CASSTGPGVTQYF.

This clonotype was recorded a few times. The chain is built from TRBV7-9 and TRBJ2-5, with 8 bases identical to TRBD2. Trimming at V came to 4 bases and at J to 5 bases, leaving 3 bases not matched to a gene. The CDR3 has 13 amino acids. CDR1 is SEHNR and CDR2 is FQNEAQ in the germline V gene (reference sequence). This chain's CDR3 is CASSSTSAETQYF. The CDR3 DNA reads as TGTGCCAGCAGCTCGACTAGCGCTGAGACCCAGTACTTC.

The CDR3 reads CASSLSLDGDNYGYTF. DNA for the CDR3: TGTGCCAGCAGCTTGAGTCTGGACGGTGATAACTATGGCTACACCTTC. The genes are TRBV7-2 and TRBJ1-2; D is unresolved. Germline V lookup: CDR1 SGHTA, CDR2 FQGNSA. This CDR3 spans 16 amino acids. Trimming stripped 3 bases from V and 1 base from J, with 15 bases between.

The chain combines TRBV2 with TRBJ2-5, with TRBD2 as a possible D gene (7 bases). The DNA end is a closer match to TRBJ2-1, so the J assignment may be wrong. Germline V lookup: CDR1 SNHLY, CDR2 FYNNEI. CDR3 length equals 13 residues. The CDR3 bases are TGTGCCAGCAGTGTTGGGGGGGCTCATGAGCAGTTCTTC. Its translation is CASSVGGAHEQFF.

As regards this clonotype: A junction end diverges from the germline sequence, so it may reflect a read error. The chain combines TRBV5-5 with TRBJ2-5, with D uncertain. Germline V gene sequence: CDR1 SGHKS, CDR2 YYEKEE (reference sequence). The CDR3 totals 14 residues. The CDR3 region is CVSSSAQEQETQYF. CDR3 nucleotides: TGTGTCAGCAGCTCCGCCCAGGAGCAAGAGACCCAGTACTTC.

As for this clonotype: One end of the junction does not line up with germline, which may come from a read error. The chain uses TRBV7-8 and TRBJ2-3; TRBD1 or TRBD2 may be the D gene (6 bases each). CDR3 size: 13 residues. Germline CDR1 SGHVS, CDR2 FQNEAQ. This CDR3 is CASRDGGGDTQYF. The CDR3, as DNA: TGTGCCAGCAGGGACGGGGGCGGAGATACGCAGTATTTC.

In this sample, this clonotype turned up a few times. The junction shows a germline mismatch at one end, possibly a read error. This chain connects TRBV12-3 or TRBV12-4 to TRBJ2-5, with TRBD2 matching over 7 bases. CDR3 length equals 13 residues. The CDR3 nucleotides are TGTGCCAGCAGTTTTGGCGGGGGAGAGACCCAGTGCTTC. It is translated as CASSFGGGETQCF.

The CDR3 is CASSVERSGGSDQYF. DNA for the CDR3: TGTGCCAGCAGCGTTGAAAGAAGCGGGGGGAGCGATCAGTATTTT. The V and J genes are TRBV7-9 and TRBJ2-3, with 9 bases identical to TRBD2. Germline V gene data show CDR1 as SEHNR and CDR2 as FQNEAQ (reference sequence). J was trimmed by 12 bases and V by 5 bases; bases with no gene match: 15. This CDR3 has 15 residues.

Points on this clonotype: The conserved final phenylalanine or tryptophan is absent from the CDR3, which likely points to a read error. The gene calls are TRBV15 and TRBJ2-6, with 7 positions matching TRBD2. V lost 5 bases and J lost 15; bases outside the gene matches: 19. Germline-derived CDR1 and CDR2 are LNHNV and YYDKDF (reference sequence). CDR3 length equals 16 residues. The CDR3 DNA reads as TGTGCCACCAGCTTAGCGGGTAGCCACGGGGCCAACTACCTGACTCTA. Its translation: CATSLAGSHGANYLTL.

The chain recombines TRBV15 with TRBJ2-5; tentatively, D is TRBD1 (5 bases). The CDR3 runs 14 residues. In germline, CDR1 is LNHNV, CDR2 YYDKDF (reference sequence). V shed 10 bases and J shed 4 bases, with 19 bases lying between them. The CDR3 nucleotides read TGTGCCAGTGCCGGACACAGCGCTAGAGAGACCCAGTACTTC. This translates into CASAGHSARETQYF.

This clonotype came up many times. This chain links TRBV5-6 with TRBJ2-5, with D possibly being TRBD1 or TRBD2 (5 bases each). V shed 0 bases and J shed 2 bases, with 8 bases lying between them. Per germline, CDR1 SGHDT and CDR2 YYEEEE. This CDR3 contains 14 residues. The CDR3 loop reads CASSLGREQETQYF. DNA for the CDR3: TGTGCCAGCAGCTTGGGCAGGGAGCAAGAGACCCAGTACTTC.

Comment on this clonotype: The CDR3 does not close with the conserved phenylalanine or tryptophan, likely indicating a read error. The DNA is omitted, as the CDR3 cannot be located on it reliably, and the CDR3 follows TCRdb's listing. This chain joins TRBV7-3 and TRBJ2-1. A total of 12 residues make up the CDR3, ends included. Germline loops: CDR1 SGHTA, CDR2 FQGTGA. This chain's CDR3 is CASSSTAREQFG.

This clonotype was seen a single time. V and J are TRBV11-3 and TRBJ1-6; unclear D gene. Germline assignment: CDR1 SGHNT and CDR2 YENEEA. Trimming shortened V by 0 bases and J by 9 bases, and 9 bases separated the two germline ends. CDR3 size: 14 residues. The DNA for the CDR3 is TGTGCCAGCAGCTTAGATCGATCACTTTCACCCCTCCACTTT. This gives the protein CASSLDRSLSPLHF.

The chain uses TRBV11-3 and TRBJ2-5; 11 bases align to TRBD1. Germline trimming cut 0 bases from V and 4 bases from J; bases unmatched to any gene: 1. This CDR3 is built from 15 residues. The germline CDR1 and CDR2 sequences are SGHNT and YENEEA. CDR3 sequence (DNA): TGTGCCAGCAGCTTAGACGGGACAGGGGGAGAGACCCAGTACTTC. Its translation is CASSLDGTGGETQYF.

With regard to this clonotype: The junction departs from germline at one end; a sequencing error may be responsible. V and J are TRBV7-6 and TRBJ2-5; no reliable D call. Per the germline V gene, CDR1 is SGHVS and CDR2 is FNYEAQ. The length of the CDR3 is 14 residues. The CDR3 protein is CASSTGRLLAPLHF. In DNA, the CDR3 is TGTGCCAGCAGCACGGGCAGATTACTTGCACCCCTCCACTTC.

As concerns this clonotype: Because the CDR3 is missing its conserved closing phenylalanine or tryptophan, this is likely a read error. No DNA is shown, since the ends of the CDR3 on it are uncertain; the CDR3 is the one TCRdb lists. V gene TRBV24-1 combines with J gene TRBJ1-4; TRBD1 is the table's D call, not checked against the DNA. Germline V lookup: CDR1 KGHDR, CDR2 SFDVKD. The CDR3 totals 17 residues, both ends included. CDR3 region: CASSDPSGGQIDLQRSV.

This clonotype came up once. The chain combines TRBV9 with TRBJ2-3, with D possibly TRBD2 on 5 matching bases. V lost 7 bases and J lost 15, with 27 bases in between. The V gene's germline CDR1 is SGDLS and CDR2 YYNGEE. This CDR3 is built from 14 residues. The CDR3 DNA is TGTGCCAGCGGATTAGCTGGGAGCACCGAGTACTACTATTTT. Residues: CASGLAGSTEYYYF.

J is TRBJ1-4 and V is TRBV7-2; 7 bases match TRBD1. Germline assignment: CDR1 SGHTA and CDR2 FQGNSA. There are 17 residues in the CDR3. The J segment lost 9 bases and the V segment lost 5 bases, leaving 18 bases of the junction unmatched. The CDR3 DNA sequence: TGTGCCAGCAGCCCGTCAACAGGGGAACAAGATACCCAAAAACTGTTTTTT. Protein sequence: CASSPSTGEQDTQKLFF.

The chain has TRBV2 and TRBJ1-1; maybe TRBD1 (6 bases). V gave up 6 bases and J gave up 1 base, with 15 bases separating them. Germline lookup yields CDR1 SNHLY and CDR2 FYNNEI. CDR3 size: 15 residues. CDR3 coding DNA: TGTGCCAGCAGCTGGGAGCGGGGGGCGAACACTGAAGCTTTCTTT. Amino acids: CASSWERGANTEAFF.

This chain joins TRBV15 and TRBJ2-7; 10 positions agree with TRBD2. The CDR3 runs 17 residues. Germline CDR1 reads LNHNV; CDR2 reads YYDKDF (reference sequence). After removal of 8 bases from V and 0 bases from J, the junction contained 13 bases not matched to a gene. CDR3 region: CATGSSSGGVSSYEQYF. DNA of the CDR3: TGTGCCACCGGGTCGTCTAGCGGGGGCGTTAGCTCCTACGAGCAGTACTTC.

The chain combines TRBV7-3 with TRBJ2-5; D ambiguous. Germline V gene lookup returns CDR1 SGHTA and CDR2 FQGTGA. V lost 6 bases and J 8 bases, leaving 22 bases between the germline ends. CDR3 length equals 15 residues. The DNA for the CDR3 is TGTGCCAGCAGTTTTAGCAGCACTTGGGTCGGTACCCAGTACTTC. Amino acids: CASSFSSTWVGTQYF.

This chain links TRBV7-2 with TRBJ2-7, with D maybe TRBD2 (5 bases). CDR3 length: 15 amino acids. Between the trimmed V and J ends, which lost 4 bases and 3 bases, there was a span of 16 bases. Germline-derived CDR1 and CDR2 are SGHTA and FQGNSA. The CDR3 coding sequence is TGTGCCAGCAGCTCCCCGGGAAGACGGCGCTACGAGCAGTACTTC. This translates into CASSSPGRRRYEQYF.

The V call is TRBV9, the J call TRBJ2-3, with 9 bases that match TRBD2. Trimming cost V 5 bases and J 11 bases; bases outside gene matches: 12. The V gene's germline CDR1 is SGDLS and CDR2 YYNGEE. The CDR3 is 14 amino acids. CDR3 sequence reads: CASSVGSGGAKQYF. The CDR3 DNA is TGTGCCAGCAGTGTGGGTAGCGGGGGCGCTAAGCAGTATTTT.

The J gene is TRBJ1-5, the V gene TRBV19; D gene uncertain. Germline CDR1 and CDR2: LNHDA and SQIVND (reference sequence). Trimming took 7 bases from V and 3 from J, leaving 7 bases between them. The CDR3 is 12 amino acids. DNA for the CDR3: TGTGCCAGTAATCCTTACAATCAGCCCCAGCATTTT. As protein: CASNPYNQPQHF.

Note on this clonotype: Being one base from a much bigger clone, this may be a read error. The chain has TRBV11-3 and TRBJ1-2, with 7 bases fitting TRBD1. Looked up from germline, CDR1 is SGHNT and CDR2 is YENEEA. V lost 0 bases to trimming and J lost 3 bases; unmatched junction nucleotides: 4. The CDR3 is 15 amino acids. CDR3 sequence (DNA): TGTGCCAGCAGCTTAGATGGGACAGCCGACTATGGCTACACCTTC. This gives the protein CASSLDGTADYGYTF.